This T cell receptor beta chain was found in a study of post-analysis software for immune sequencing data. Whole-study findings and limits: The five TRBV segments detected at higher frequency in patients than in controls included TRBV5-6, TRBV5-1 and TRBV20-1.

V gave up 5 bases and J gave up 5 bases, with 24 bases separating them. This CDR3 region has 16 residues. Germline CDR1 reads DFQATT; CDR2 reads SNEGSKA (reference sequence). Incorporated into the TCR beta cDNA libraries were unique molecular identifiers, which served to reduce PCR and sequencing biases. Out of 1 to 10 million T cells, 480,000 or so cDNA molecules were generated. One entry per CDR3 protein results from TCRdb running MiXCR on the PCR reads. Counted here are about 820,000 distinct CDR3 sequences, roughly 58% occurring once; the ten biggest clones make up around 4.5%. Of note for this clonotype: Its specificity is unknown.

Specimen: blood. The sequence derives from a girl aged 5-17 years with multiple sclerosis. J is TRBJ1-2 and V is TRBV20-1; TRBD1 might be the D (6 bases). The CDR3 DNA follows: TGCAGTGCTCTGGCCAAGGGGGTCACCTGGGGGTATGGCTACACCTTC. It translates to CSALAKGVTWGYGYTF.